This TCR beta chain originates from a study of cytomegalovirus exposure and HLA in healthy donors. Regarding this clone: Its antigen is undetermined.

Overall study findings and caveats: The classifier was said to identify cytomegalovirus status with high specificity and sensitivity. Researchers reported that a few CMV-associated chains were confirmed in vitro as CMV antigen-specific.

Method: immunoSEQ multiplex PCR; TCRdb's copy keeps in-frame clones and lacks some. Of hundreds of thousands of clones in the sample, about 90% were seen once. Germline V gives CDR1 WNHNN, CDR2 SYGVQD (reference sequence). This CDR3 comprises 13 residues. V was clipped by 2 bases and J by 5 bases, with 10 bases between them. Sequencing used PBMCs. V usage is TRBV10-1 and J usage is TRBJ2-7, with D possibly matching TRBD2 (5 bases). The receptor was isolated from a man between 18 and 29 years old in good health and CMV-seropositive. The CDR3 sequence is CASSEGGEHEQYF. In DNA form, the CDR3 reads TGCGCCAGCAGTGAGGGTGGGGAGCACGAGCAGTACTTC.